The rows below give T cell receptor beta chains drawn from one sample of a study of CD8+CD57+ T cells in acquired aplastic anemia. TCRdb itself ran the reads through MiXCR, one entry per CDR3 protein. Among 100,000 to 150,000 distinct CDR3 sequences listed, around 48% were seen once. Sequenced: sorted CD4+, CD8+, or CD8+CD57+ T cells (not recorded which) from PBMCs. The origin of the receptors is a human donor in good health, serving as a control. The conserved cysteine and the conserved F or W are not part of the CDR3 here. The order of the fields is V gene, D gene, CDR3 protein. The D gene is left open where the match is weak.

TRBV9	-	ASSPGGYNQPQH
TRBV2	TRBD2	ASSSLAVGEQY
TRBV9	TRBD1	ASSVASGTGGEKLF
TRBV24-1	-	ATSDFIGIQPQH
TRBV3-1	-	ASSRGVGYT
TRBV7-2	TRBD1	ASSGQGGVSNQPQH
TRBV12-3/TRBV12-4	-	ASSFGLGNTIY
TRBV10-3	TRBD1	ASGQDGETQY
TRBV2	-	ASSRNRVTEAF
TRBV29-1	-	SGGRGPFQADTQY
TRBV29-1	TRBD2	SVGSAGGSYNEQF
TRBV25-1	-	ASSLAVLGTRELF
TRBV19	-	ASSTRGAADTQY
TRBV30	-	AWRMGNEKLF
TRBV24-1	TRBD1	ATSDLDRGRYETQY
TRBV10-2	TRBD1	ASSSIPGQGNSYEQY